This T cell receptor beta chain was retrieved from a study of regulatory T cells in long-lasting Graves disease. Looking at the study overall: Antithyroid drugs had been taken under 3 months by newly diagnosed Graves' patients.

This clonotype was observed at least ten times. Antigen: not known. Study results and limitations: Patients with persistent disease shared some 2,500 public clonotypes, outpacing the roughly 1,000 shared by new patients. Favored usage of TRBV28, TRBJ1-2 and TRBJ2-5 was recorded in persistent disease.

Building of the TCR beta libraries involved iRepertoire HTBI primers and Arm-PCR of CDR3 regions. In the authors' methods: Gene usage covered around 62 TRBV and 14 to 15 TRBJ segments. TCRdb processed the multiplex PCR reads anew with MiXCR; each CDR3 protein has one entry. The authors' filters were not applied to this entry. The sample has about 240,000 distinct CDR3 sequences; around 20% are singletons. J gave up 5 bases and V 9 bases, and 22 bases lay outside the gene matches. The CDR3 loop spans 19 amino acids. Germline CDR1 MNHNS, CDR2 SASEGT. This sample's time point: newly diagnosed GD, antithyroid drugs for less than 3 months. Extracted PBMC RNA gave rise to the TCR library.

The sequencing here drew on peripheral blood mononuclear cells (PBMCs), taken at new diagnosis, from a patient treated with antithyroid drugs. The gene calls are TRBV6-1 and TRBJ1-1; TRBD1 matches at 12 bases. This TCR came from a female donor with Graves disease. CDR3 sequence: CASRRVGQGARYGSTEAFF. DNA of the CDR3: TGTGCCAGTAGACGAGTGGGACAGGGGGCTCGTTATGGGAGTACTGAAGCTTTCTTT.